Listed below are T cell receptor beta chains from one sample, sequenced in a study of cytomegalovirus exposure and HLA in healthy donors. The repertoire was sequenced with immunoSEQ multiplex PCR; TCRdb's copy has only in-frame clones and lacks some. The profile shows approximately 110,000 clones, 70% to 85% of them singletons. Sequencing was performed on PBMCs. These TCRs come from a woman aged 18-29 years in good health and CMV-seronegative. CDR3s include the opening cysteine and the closing phenylalanine or tryptophan. A D gene is named only where the DNA matches it firmly. The size of a clone is reported for some rows only, either as once, few or many, or as a class for expanded clones.

D gene	V gene	J gene	clone size	CDR3 DNA	CDR3 protein
TRBD1	TRBV6-5	TRBJ1-5	.	TGTGCCAGCAGCGACGGGACAGGCGGCAATCAGCCCCAGCATTTT	CASSDGTGGNQPQHF
TRBD1	TRBV9	TRBJ1-6	.	TGTGCCAGCAGTCCGACAGGGGATAATTCACCCCTCCACTTT	CASSPTGDNSPLHF
TRBD1	TRBV20-1	TRBJ2-7	.	TGCAGTGCCGTACAGGGGAACGAGCAGTACTTC	CSAVQGNEQYF
TRBD1	TRBV2	TRBJ1-1	.	TGTGCCAGCAGCTTACAGGGGTCGGCTTTCTTT	CASSLQGSAFF
.	TRBV7-9	TRBJ1-3	.	TGTGCCAGCAGCGTAGACGGACACTCTGGAAACACCATATATTTT	CASSVDGHSGNTIYF
.	TRBV28	TRBJ2-7	few	TGTGCCAGCAGTTCTCGGGGTGAGCCTACCTACGAGCAGTACTTC	CASSSRGEPTYEQYF
TRBD2	TRBV11-2	TRBJ2-7	.	TGTGCCAGCAGCTTAGGCTGGACTAGCGGGAGAAGCTACGAGCAGTACTTC	CASSLGWTSGRSYEQYF
.	TRBV6-5	TRBJ1-3	.	TGTGCCAGCAGCTTGTACTCTGGAAACACCATATATTTT	CASSLYSGNTIYF
.	TRBV11-2	TRBJ2-2	once	TGTGCCAGCAGCTTCGACAGTGATACCGGGGAGCTGTTTTTT	CASSFDSDTGELFF
TRBD1	TRBV7-8	TRBJ1-2	.	TGTGCCAGCAGCTTAGCCGGCACCCCAGGGGACAGGGGTCGTGGCTACACCTTC	CASSLAGTPGDRGRGYTF
.	TRBV4-1	TRBJ1-4	.	TGCGCCAGCAGCCAAGCGGAGGTGGTTGAAAAACTGTTTTTT	CASSQAEVVEKLFF
TRBD1	TRBV15	TRBJ2-3	.	TGTGCCACCAGCAGAGTTGGGACAGGGGGTTTCACAGATACGCAGTATTTT	CATSRVGTGGFTDTQYF
TRBD1	TRBV12-5	TRBJ1-4	.	TGTGCTAGTGGCCCTCAGGGGGCTAATGAAAAACTGTTTTTT	CASGPQGANEKLFF
TRBD2	TRBV4-2	TRBJ2-1	.	TGTGCCAGCAGCCAAGAGATCTTAGCGGGACTAGTAGGGCATGAGCAGTTCTTC	CASSQEILAGLVGHEQFF
.	TRBV7-9	TRBJ1-4	.	TGTGCCAGCAGTCCATCTGGGGGCCCTAATGAAAAACTGTTTTTT	CASSPSGGPNEKLFF
TRBD2	TRBV5-1	TRBJ2-5	.	TGCGCCAGCAGCTTGGGAGGGAGGGATGCCCAGTACTTC	CASSLGGRDAQYF
.	TRBV29-1	TRBJ1-2	once	TGCAGCGTTGAAGGGACACGGGGGTATGGCTACACCTTC	CSVEGTRGYGYTF
TRBD1	TRBV5-4	TRBJ1-1	few	TGTGCCAGCAGCTTTCAGGGGGGAGCTGAAGCTTTCTTT	CASSFQGGAEAFF
.	TRBV7-2	TRBJ2-4	.	TGTGCCAGCAGCTTAAACGGAGTGTCTAAAAACATTCAGTACTTC	CASSLNGVSKNIQYF
TRBD1	TRBV6-6	TRBJ1-5	.	TGTGCCAGCAGTTTCAGGGGGGACCAGCCCCAGCATTTT	CASSFRGDQPQHF
TRBD1	TRBV4-3	TRBJ1-6	.	TGCGCCAGCAGCGCCCGGACAGGGGATAATTCACCCCTCCACTTT	CASSARTGDNSPLHF
TRBD1	TRBV7-2	TRBJ1-1	.	TGTGCCAGCAGCTACCGACAGGGGAGATGGACTGAAGCTTTCTTT	CASSYRQGRWTEAFF
TRBD1	TRBV19	TRBJ2-2	few	TGTGCCAGTAGTATGGGGACAGCGCTGTTTTTT	CASSMGTALFF
.	TRBV19	TRBJ2-4	.	TGTGCCAGTAGTCGTCAGGCCAAAAACATTCAGTACTTC	CASSRQAKNIQYF